Each of the 27 T cell receptor beta chains below was sequenced from the same sample in a study of CD8+CD57+ T cells in acquired aplastic anemia. Sequencing involved patients with CD8+CD57+ cell expansion previously shown by flow cytometry. Template material for TCR beta VDJ and CDR3 profiling consisted of genomic DNA. Using its own MiXCR run on the reads, TCRdb lists one record per CDR3 protein. This sample has under 200,000 distinct CDR3 sequences; around 48% occur once, and the top ten carry 2.5% to 3%. Sequenced: sorted CD4+, CD8+, or CD8+CD57+ T cells (not recorded which) from PBMCs. The receptor source for this set is a human donor with aplastic anemia.

This clonotype has a count of ten or more. This chain uses TRBV2 with TRBJ2-7; perhaps TRBD1 as D (5 bases). The CDR3 is made up of 15 amino acids. CDR1 is SNHLY and CDR2 is FYNNEI in the germline V gene. Trimming took 1 base from V and 5 from J, leaving 15 bases between them. As DNA, the CDR3 is TGTGCCAGCAGTGAAGGGGGTGGGGCCTTCAACGAGCAGTACTTC. The encoded protein is CASSEGGGAFNEQYF.

This clonotype was counted a few times. The V and J genes are TRBV30 and TRBJ2-7; 10 nucleotides line up with TRBD2. The CDR3 consists of 15 residues. Germline V gene sequence: CDR1 GTSNPN, CDR2 SVGIG (reference sequence). The V and J ends lost 4 bases and 0 bases, in that order; junction bases with no gene match: 6. CDR3 DNA sequence: TGTGCCTGGATTATAGCGGGAGGACGCTCCTACGAGCAGTACTTC. Protein product: CAWIIAGGRSYEQYF.

J is TRBJ2-2 and V is TRBV15, with TRBD1 as a possible D gene (7 bases). Between the trimmed V and J ends, which lost 6 bases and 3 bases, there was a span of 14 bases. Germline values: CDR1 LNHNV, CDR2 YYDKDF (reference sequence). The CDR3 totals 15 residues. In nucleotides, the CDR3 is TGTGCCACCAGGTTGGGCGGGACAGACACCGGGGAGCTGTTTTTT. This sequence encodes CATRLGGTDTGELFF.

The rearrangement uses TRBV9 and TRBJ1-1; no clear D gene. Germline lookup yields CDR1 SGDLS and CDR2 YYNGEE. Trimming took off 2 bases at V and 3 bases at J, with 8 bases between the two ends. The CDR3 is 13 amino acids. The CDR3 loop reads CASSVTADTEAFF. The CDR3, as DNA: TGTGCCAGCAGCGTGACGGCAGACACTGAAGCTTTCTTT.

The V call is TRBV19, the J call TRBJ2-7; the match to TRBD2 covers 12 bases. The CDR3 loop spans 15 amino acids. Germline assignment: CDR1 LNHDA and CDR2 SQIVND (reference sequence). V trimming: 4 bases; J trimming: 3 bases; junction bases outside the gene matches: 4. The CDR3 region is CASSKAGLAGYEQYF. The CDR3 DNA follows: TGTGCCAGTAGTAAAGCGGGACTAGCGGGCTACGAGCAGTACTTC. Complete variable domain (other parts from reference TRBV19 and TRBJ2-7): DGGITQSPKYLFRKEGQNVTLSCEQNLNHDAMYWYRQDPGQGLRLIYYSQIVNDFQKGDIAEGYSVSREKKESFPLTVTSAQKNPTAFYLCASSKAGLAGYEQYFGPGTRLTVT.

Concerning this clonotype: A much larger clonotype is one base distant, so this may be a read error. The rearrangement joins TRBV4-2 to TRBJ2-3; 7 bases fit TRBD2. V shed 3 bases and J 3 bases; nucleotides not matched to a gene: 9. CDR3 size: 16 residues. Germline CDR1 and CDR2: LGHNA and YNFKEQ. The CDR3: CASSQVGGRVTDTQYF. In DNA form, the CDR3 reads TGTGCCAGCAGCCAGGTGGGAGGGAGGGTGACAGATACGCAGTATTTT.

CDR3 loop: CASSLGGAGTEAFF. As DNA, the CDR3 is TGCGCCAGCAGCTTGGGAGGGGCCGGCACTGAAGCTTTCTTT. The chain carries TRBV5-1 and TRBJ1-1, with a possible D match to TRBD1 (5 bases). V was trimmed by 0 bases and J by 4 bases, leaving 10 bases between them. This CDR3 contains 14 residues. Germline V gives CDR1 SGHRS, CDR2 YFSETQ.

This clonotype was seen ten or more times. The V and J genes are TRBV5-4 and TRBJ1-1; no firm D call. The germline V and J ends were trimmed by 3 bases and 5 bases, with 8 bases remaining between them. This CDR3 has 12 residues. CDR1 and CDR2 from the germline V gene are SGHNT and YYREEE (reference sequence). Here the CDR3 DNA reads TGTGCCAGCAGCTGGGGTCGTACTGAAGCTTTCTTT. Its translation is CASSWGRTEAFF. Using reference TRBV5-4 and TRBJ1-1 for the parts outside the CDR3, the full variable domain is ETGVTQSPTHLIKTRGQQVTLRCSSQSGHNTVSWYQQALGQGPQFIFQYYREEENGRGNFPPRFSGLQFPNYSSELNVNALELDDSALYLCASSWGRTEAFFGQGTRLTVV.

At least ten counts were recorded for this clonotype. CDR3 protein: CASRRQGVDTEAFF. The CDR3 DNA follows: TGTGCCAGCAGGAGACAGGGGGTGGACACTGAAGCTTTCTTT. V is TRBV12-3 or TRBV12-4 and J is TRBJ1-1; 9 nucleotides line up with TRBD1. V was clipped by 6 bases and J by 3 bases; unmatched bases: 5. The CDR3 loop spans 14 amino acids.

In regard to this clonotype: A much larger clone lies one base from this, so it may be a read error. The V call is TRBV6-5, the J call TRBJ2-2; D possibly corresponds to TRBD1 (5 bases). CDR1 and CDR2 from the germline V gene are MNHEY and SVGAGI. This CDR3 is built from 12 residues. CDR3 DNA: TGTGCCAACAGTTGGCGACAGGGGGAGCTGTTTTTT. This gives the protein CANSWRQGELFF.

This clonotype has only a few counts. J is TRBJ1-1 and V is TRBV10-3; 7 nucleotides line up with TRBD1. Germline V gives CDR1 ENHRY, CDR2 SYGVKD. The CDR3 sequence is 16 residues long. Germline trimming cut 6 bases from V and 0 bases from J; bases unmatched to any gene: 10. CDR3 residues: CAIREWTGQLNTEAFF. The CDR3 DNA reads TGTGCCATCAGGGAATGGACAGGACAATTGAACACTGAAGCTTTCTTT.

This clonotype was counted at least ten times. The chain has TRBV13 and TRBJ2-3, with D unclear. V was shortened by 3 bases and J by 0 bases, with 10 bases between the two germline ends. Per germline, CDR1 PRHDT and CDR2 FYEKMQ (reference sequence). The CDR3 has 15 amino acids. The CDR3 DNA reads TGTGCCAGCAGCTTTGGGTCATCTAGCACAGATACGCAGTATTTT. Residues: CASSFGSSSTDTQYF.

This clonotype appeared a few times. It may be a read error: a sequence one base away is much more abundant. This chain joins TRBV11-2 and TRBJ2-7, with TRBD2 as a possible D gene (5 bases). The CDR3 is 13 amino acids. Germline CDR1 SGHAT, CDR2 FQNNGV. The CDR3 region has the DNA TGTGCCAGCAGCTTAGAGGGCGGGTACGAGCAGCACTTC. Translated: CASSLEGGYEQHF.

This clonotype was seen many times. The rearrangement links TRBV6-6 to TRBJ1-1; D call uncertain. V shed 4 bases and J shed 6 bases, with 12 bases lying between them. Per germline, CDR1 MNHNY and CDR2 SVGAGI (reference sequence). The CDR3 is made up of 13 amino acids. The CDR3 here is CASSSRGLPEAFF. CDR3 in DNA: TGTGCCAGCAGTTCCCGGGGTTTGCCTGAAGCTTTCTTT.

The chain has TRBV5-4 and TRBJ2-5, with 7 bases that match TRBD1. Germline V gives CDR1 SGHNT, CDR2 YYREEE (reference sequence). With 7 bases clipped from V and 5 bases from J, the junction kept 8 bases outside the gene matches. The CDR3 sequence is 13 residues long. In nucleotides, the CDR3 is TGTGCCAGCGGCACCGGGACAGTTGAGACCCAGTACTTC. This codes for CASGTGTVETQYF.

The V call is TRBV2, the J call TRBJ2-3; TRBD2 is a possible D gene (6 bases). The V end was cut by 10 bases, the J end by 0 bases, with 8 bases between. Germline V gene lookup returns CDR1 SNHLY and CDR2 FYNNEI. This CDR3 region has 12 residues. The CDR3 DNA sequence: TGTGCCACGGCGGGGAGCACAGATACGCAGTATTTT. Protein product: CATAGSTDTQYF.

CDR3 DNA: TGTGCCAGCAGCTTAGTGCGGGGCCCCTCCTACAATGAGCAGTTCTTC. This translates into CASSLVRGPSYNEQFF. The V and J genes are TRBV7-8 and TRBJ2-1; D is possibly TRBD2 (6 bases). Germline V gene sequence: CDR1 SGHVS, CDR2 FQNEAQ. Deletions cut 1 base from V and 0 bases from J, with 10 bases between. This CDR3 contains 16 residues. Full variable domain (rest looked up from reference TRBV7-8 and TRBJ2-1): GAGVSQSPRYKVAKRGQDVALRCDPISGHVSLFWYQQALGQGPEFLTYFQNEAQLDKSGLPSDRFFAERPEGSVSTLKIQRTQQEDSAVYLCASSLVRGPSYNEQFFGPGTRLTVL.

V is TRBV9 and J is TRBJ1-6, with D possibly TRBD1 on 5 matching bases. The CDR3 contains 14 residues. The ends were cut back, 3 bases at V and 5 bases at J, with 9 bases in the middle. Germline CDR1 and CDR2: SGDLS and YYNGEE. In DNA, the CDR3 is TGTGCCAGCAGCGCAAGACAGAATAATTCACCCCTCCACTTT. Protein product: CASSARQNNSPLHF.

This clonotype was counted a few times. A much larger clone differs from this one at a single base, so this may be a read error. The chain uses TRBV7-2 and TRBJ2-3; 8 nucleotides line up with TRBD2. With V trimmed by 4 bases and J by 3 bases, 9 bases remained unmatched. The CDR3 has 16 residues. Germline CDR1 SGHTA, CDR2 FQGNSA. In DNA, the CDR3 is TGTACCAGCAGCTCCATCAGCGGGAGTAGAACAGATACGCAGTATTTT. It encodes CTSSSISGSRTDTQYF.

V usage is TRBV7-8 and J usage is TRBJ2-1; 8 positions agree with TRBD2. V dropped 10 bases and J dropped 5; count of bases not matched to a gene: 16. This CDR3 is 16 amino acids long. The germline gives CDR1 SGHVS, CDR2 FQNEAQ. The CDR3 bases are TGTGCCACGAAGAGCGGGAGCCCTAATCCCAACAATGAGCAGTTCTTC. Encoded protein: CATKSGSPNPNNEQFF.

There are many counts of this clonotype. This chain joins TRBV5-1 and TRBJ1-1; 8 nucleotides align to TRBD1. Germline CDR1 is SGHRS and CDR2 is YFSETQ. Trimming cost V 3 bases and J 5 bases; bases outside gene matches: 6. The CDR3 runs 14 residues. CDR3 in amino acids: CASSSGGGRTEAFF. CDR3 in DNA: TGCGCCAGCAGCTCAGGGGGCGGGAGGACTGAAGCTTTCTTT.

This chain links TRBV18 with TRBJ2-5, with D uncertain. Germline V CDR1 and CDR2: KGHSH, LQKENI. Trimming pared 1 base from V and 5 bases from J, leaving 11 bases between. The CDR3 loop spans 14 amino acids. As DNA, the CDR3 is TGTGCCAGCTCACCACAGGGAATTGGGGAGACCCAGTACTTC. This gives the protein CASSPQGIGETQYF.

The chain has TRBV29-1 and TRBJ2-7, with D possibly matching TRBD2 (5 bases). From germline, CDR1 is SQVTM and CDR2 ANQGSEA. The length of the CDR3 is 12 residues. The V end was cut by 4 bases, the J end by 7 bases, with 14 bases between. Here the CDR3 DNA reads TGCAGCGTTGGCACGGGGTCTGGGGAGCAGTACTTC. This codes for CSVGTGSGEQYF.

The chain carries TRBV7-8 and TRBJ2-7; no reliable D call. V was pared by 4 bases and J by 3 bases, with 7 bases between. The CDR3 consists of 12 residues. Germline-derived CDR1 and CDR2 are SGHVS and FQNEAQ. The CDR3 coding sequence is TGTGCCAGCAGCTCTTTGGACTACGAGCAGTACTTC. Its translation is CASSSLDYEQYF.

V is TRBV7-3 and J is TRBJ2-5; the D is unclear. Deletions cut 0 bases from V and 0 bases from J, with 5 bases between. The germline V gene has CDR1 SGHTA and CDR2 FQGTGA. The CDR3 has 14 amino acids. The CDR3: CASSLTPNQETQYF. DNA of the CDR3: TGTGCCAGCAGCTTAACCCCCAACCAAGAGACCCAGTACTTC. Combining the CDR3 with reference TRBV7-3 and TRBJ2-5 gives the whole variable domain GAGVSQTPSNKVTEKGKYVELRCDPISGHTALYWYRQSLGQGPEFLIYFQGTGAADDSGLPNDRFFAVRPEGSVSTLKIQRTERGDSAVYLCASSLTPNQETQYFGPGTRLLVL.

This clonotype has only one observation. This chain links TRBV29-1 with TRBJ2-1; possible D gene TRBD2, 5 bases. Germline lookup yields CDR1 SQVTM and CDR2 ANQGSEA. This CDR3 is 13 amino acids long. V lost 4 bases to trimming and J lost 7 bases, with 14 bases between them. The CDR3 sequence: CSVGDRAGNEQFF. In DNA form, the CDR3 reads TGCAGCGTTGGAGATCGGGCGGGTAATGAGCAGTTCTTC.

The rearrangement links TRBV25-1 to TRBJ1-6, with a possible D match to TRBD1 (6 bases). V was pared by 6 bases and J by 7 bases, with 10 bases between. Germline V gene lookup returns CDR1 MGHDK and CDR2 SYGVNS. CDR3 length: 13 residues. The CDR3 coding sequence is TGTGCCAGCAGCGTAGGGGGAAATTCACCCCTCCACTTT. Translation gives CASSVGGNSPLHF.